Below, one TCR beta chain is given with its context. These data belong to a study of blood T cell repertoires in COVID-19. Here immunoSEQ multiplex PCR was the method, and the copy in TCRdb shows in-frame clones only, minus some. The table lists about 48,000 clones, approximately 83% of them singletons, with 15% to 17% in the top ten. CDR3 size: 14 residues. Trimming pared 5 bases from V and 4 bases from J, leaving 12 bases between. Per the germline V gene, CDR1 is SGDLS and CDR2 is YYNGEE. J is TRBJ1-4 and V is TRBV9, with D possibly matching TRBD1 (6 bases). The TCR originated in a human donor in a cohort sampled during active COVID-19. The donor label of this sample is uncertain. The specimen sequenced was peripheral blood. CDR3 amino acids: CASSFGQFNEKLFF. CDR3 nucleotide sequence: TGTGCCAGCAGTTTTGGACAGTTTAATGAAAAACTGTTTTTT.